There are many counts of the clone carrying this T cell receptor beta chain. Its antigen is unknown. Amplification of TCR beta CDR3 regions used RNA as the template. With the HTBI primer set, the TCR CDR3 went through a first round of RT-PCR. TCRdb re-called the multiplex PCR reads through MiXCR, storing one row per CDR3 protein. The sample holds around 200,000 distinct CDR3 sequences; around 17% are singletons and the top ten take around two fifths. This sample was taken from a study of T cells in Graves' hyperthyroidism and ophthalmopathy. General study points: A model of 13 V-J pairs discriminated ophthalmopathy from stable hyperthyroidism.

The specimen was blood. This receptor was identified in a man in his forties or fifties with Graves' hyperthyroidism.

The CDR3 protein is CASVGQPQEKLFF. Here the CDR3 DNA reads TGTGCCAGCGTGGGACAGCCCCAAGAAAAACTGTTTTTT. This rearrangement joins TRBV28 to TRBJ1-4; 7 bases are a match to TRBD1. V dropped 8 bases and J dropped 8; count of bases not matched to a gene: 8. CDR3 length: 13 residues. Germline values: CDR1 MDHEN, CDR2 SYDVKM.